This passage covers 3 T cell receptor beta chains from one sample sequenced in a study of early T cells in non-severe SARS-CoV-2 infection. From the 5' RACE reads, TCRdb called clonotypes with MiXCR, one entry per CDR3 protein. The repertoire holds tens of thousands of distinct CDR3 sequences, around 12% seen once, with roughly 2.5% in the top ten. Sequenced here: whole blood, sampled at baseline. The receptor set was obtained from an adult who was a healthcare worker with PCR-confirmed SARS-CoV-2 infection or an uninfected control (not recorded which).

As for this clonotype: A junction end diverges from the germline sequence, so it may reflect a read error. The chain links TRBV11-2 to TRBJ2-7; D is perhaps TRBD1 (5 bases). The germline gives CDR1 SGHAT, CDR2 FQNNGV. The CDR3 runs 16 residues. CDR3 in DNA: TGTGCCGGCAGCTTAGATGACACAGGACCGATCGACGAGCAGTACTTC. Encoded protein: CAGSLDDTGPIDEQYF.

This clonotype was recorded once. V is TRBV18 and J is TRBJ1-2; 7 bases match TRBD1. This CDR3 has 13 residues. The germline gives CDR1 KGHSH, CDR2 LQKENI. J lost 7 bases, V lost 8 bases, and 10 bases had no gene match. In DNA form, the CDR3 reads TGTGCCAGCCGACAGGGAGAAAAAGGTGGCTACACCTTC. It specifies CASRQGEKGGYTF.

The chain employs TRBV4-2 and TRBJ2-1; 14 bases are a match to TRBD2. The CDR3 length is 20 residues. J gave up 4 bases and V 3 bases, and 14 bases lay outside the gene matches. Germline CDR1 reads LGHNA; CDR2 reads YNFKEQ. The CDR3 bases are TGTGCCAGCAGCCACCTACCCGGGACTAGCGGGAGTGGTGGTTACAATGAGCAGTTCTTC. Translated, it gives CASSHLPGTSGSGGYNEQFF.